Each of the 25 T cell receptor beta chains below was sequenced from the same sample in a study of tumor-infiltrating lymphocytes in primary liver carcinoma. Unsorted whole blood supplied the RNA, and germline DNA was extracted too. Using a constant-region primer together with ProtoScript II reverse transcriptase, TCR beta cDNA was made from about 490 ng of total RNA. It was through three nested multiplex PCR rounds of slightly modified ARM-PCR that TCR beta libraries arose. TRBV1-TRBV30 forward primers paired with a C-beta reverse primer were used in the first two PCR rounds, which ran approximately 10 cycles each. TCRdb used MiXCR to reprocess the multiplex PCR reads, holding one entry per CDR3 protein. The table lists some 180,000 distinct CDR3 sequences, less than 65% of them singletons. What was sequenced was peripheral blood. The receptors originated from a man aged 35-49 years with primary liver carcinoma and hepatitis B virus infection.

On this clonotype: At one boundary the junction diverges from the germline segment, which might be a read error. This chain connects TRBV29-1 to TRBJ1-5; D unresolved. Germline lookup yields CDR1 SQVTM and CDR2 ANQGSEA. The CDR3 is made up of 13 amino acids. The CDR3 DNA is TGCAGGGTTGAAGCGGCGGCGAATCAGCCCCAGCATTTT. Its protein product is CRVEAAANQPQHF.

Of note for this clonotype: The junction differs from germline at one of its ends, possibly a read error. The CDR3 loop reads CVSSTSRTNGSRRSYEQYF. CDR3 coding DNA: TGTGTCAGCAGCACCTCTCGGACTAACGGGAGCCGGCGTTCTTACGAGCAGTACTTC. The rearrangement links TRBV7-9 to TRBJ2-7, with D maybe TRBD2 (6 bases). The CDR3 has 19 residues. The germline gives CDR1 SEHNR, CDR2 FQNEAQ (reference sequence).

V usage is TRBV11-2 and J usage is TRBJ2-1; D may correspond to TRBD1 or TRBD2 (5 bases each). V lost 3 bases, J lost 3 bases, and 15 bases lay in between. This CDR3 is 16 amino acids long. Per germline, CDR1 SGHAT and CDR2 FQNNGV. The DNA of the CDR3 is TGTGCCAGCAGCTTCGAGGGGACCGCGATCTACAATGAGCAGTTCTTC. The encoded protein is CASSFEGTAIYNEQFF.

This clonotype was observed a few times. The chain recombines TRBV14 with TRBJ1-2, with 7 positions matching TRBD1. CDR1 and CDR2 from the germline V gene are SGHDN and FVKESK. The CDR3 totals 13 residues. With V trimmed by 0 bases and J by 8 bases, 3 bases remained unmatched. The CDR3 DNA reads TGTGCCAGCAGCCAAGATCAGGGGGGCGGCTACACCTTC. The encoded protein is CASSQDQGGGYTF.

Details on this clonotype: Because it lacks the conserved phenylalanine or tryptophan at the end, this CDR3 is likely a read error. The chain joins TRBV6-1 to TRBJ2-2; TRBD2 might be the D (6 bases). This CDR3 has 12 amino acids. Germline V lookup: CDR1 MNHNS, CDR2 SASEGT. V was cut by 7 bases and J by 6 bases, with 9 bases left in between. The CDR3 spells CASNRLAGELFL. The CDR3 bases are TGTGCCAGCAATCGACTAGCCGGGGAGCTGTTTCTT.

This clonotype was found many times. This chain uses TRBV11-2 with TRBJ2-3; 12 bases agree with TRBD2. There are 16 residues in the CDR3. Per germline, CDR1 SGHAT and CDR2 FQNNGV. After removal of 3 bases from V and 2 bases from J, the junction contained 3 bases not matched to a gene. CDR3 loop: CASSLGLAGVTDTQYF. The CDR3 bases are TGTGCCAGCAGCTTGGGACTAGCGGGCGTCACAGATACGCAGTATTTT. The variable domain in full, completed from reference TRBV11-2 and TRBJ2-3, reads EAGVAQSPRYKIIEKRQSVAFWCNPISGHATLYWYQQILGQGPKLLIQFQNNGVVDDSQLPKDRFSAERLKGVDSTLKIQPAKLEDSAVYLCASSLGLAGVTDTQYFGPGTRLTVL.

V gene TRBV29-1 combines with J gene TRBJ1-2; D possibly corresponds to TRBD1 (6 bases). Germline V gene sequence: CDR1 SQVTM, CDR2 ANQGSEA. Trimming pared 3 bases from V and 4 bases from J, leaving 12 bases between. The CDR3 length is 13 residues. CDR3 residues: CSVEKQGGYGYTF. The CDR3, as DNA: TGCAGCGTTGAGAAACAGGGTGGCTATGGCTACACCTTC.

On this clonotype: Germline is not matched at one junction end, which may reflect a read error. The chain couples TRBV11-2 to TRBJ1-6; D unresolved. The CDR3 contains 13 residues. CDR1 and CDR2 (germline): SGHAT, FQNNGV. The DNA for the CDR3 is TGTGCCAACAGCTTGGTAAAGAATTCACCCCTCCACTTT. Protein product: CANSLVKNSPLHF.

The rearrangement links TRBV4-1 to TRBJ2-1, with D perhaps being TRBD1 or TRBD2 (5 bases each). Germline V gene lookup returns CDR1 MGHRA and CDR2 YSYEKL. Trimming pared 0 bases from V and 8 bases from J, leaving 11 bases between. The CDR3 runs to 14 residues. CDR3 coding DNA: TGCGCCAGCAGCCAAGATTCGGGGCCCTATGAGCAGTTCTTC. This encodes CASSQDSGPYEQFF.

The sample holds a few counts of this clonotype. The CDR3 DNA is TGCGCCAGCAGCGAGGGACTAGCTGACACCAATGAGCAGTTCTTC. Amino acid sequence: CASSEGLADTNEQFF. This chain joins TRBV5-1 and TRBJ2-1; the match to TRBD2 covers 9 bases. With 4 bases clipped from V and 6 bases from J, the junction kept 8 bases outside the gene matches. CDR1 is SGHRS, CDR2 YFSETQ, per germline. The CDR3 length is 15 residues.

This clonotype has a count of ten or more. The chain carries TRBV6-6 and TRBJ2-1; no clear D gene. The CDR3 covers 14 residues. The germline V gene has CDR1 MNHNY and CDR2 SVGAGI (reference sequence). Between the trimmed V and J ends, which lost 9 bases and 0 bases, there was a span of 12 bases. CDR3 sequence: CARMNLHSYNEQFF. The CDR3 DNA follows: TGTGCCAGGATGAACCTGCACTCCTACAATGAGCAGTTCTTC.

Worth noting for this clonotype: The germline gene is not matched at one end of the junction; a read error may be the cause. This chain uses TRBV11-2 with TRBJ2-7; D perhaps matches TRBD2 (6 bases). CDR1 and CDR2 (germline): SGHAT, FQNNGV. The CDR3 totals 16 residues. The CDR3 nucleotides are TGTGTCAGCAGCCTGACCGAGGTAGAGGGAGGCTACGAGCAGTACTTC. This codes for CVSSLTEVEGGYEQYF.

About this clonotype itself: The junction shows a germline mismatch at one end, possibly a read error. The chain's CDR3 is CASSYSYSSNTETFF. The DNA for the CDR3 is TGTGCCAGCAGTTACTCTTACAGTTCAAACACTGAAACTTTCTTC. This chain links TRBV6-5 with TRBJ1-1; the D is unclear. Germline CDR1 reads MNHEY; CDR2 reads SVGAGI. The CDR3 sequence is 15 residues long.

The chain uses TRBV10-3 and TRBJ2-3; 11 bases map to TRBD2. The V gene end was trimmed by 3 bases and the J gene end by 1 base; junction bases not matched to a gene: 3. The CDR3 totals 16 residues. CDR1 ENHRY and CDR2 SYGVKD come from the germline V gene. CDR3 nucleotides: TGTGCCATCAGTGACGAACTAGCGGGAGGCACAGATACGCAGTATTTT. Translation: CAISDELAGGTDTQYF.

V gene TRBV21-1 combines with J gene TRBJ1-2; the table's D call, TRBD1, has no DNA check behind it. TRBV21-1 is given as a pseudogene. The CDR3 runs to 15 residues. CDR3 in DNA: TGTGCCAGCAGCGGTGGGGGCAGGGGCGTCTATGGCTACACCTTC. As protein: CASSGGGRGVYGYTF.

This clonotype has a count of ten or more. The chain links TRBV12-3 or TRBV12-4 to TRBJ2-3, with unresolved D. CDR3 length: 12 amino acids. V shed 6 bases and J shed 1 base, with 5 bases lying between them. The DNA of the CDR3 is TGTGCCAGCAGACCCGGCACAGATACGCAGTATTTT. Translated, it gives CASRPGTDTQYF.

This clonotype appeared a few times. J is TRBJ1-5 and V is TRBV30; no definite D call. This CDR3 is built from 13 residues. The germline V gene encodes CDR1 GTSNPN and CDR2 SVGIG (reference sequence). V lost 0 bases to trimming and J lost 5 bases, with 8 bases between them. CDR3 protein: CAWSVGWDQPQHF. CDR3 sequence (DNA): TGTGCCTGGAGTGTCGGGTGGGATCAGCCCCAGCATTTT.

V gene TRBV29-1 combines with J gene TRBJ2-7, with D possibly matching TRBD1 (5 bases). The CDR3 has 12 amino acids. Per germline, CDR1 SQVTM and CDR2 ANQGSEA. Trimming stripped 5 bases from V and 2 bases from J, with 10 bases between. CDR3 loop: CSVMQGTYEQYF. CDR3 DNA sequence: TGCAGCGTTATGCAGGGAACCTACGAGCAGTACTTC.

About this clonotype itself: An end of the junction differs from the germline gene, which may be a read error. CDR3 DNA sequence: TGTTCCAGCAGGACTAGCGGGAGGGACAATGAGCAGTTCTTC. Translating it yields CSSRTSGRDNEQFF. The J gene is TRBJ2-1, the V gene TRBV12-3 or TRBV12-4; 15 bases agree with TRBD2. The CDR3 extends over 14 amino acids.

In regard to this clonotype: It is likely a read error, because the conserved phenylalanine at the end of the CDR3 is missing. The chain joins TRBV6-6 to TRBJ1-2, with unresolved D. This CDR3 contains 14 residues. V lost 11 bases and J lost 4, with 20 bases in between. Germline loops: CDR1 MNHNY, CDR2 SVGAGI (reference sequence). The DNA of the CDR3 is TGTGCCTCCCTCCGGGCCCAGGTGGGCTATGGCTACACCCTC. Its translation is CASLRAQVGYGYTL.

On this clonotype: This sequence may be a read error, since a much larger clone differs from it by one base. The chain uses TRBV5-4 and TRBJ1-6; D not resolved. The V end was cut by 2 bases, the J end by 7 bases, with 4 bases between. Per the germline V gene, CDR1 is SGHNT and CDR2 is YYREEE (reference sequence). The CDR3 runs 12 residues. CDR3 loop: CASSLQNSPLHF. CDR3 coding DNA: TGTGCCAGCAGCTTACAGAATTCACCCCTCCACTTT.

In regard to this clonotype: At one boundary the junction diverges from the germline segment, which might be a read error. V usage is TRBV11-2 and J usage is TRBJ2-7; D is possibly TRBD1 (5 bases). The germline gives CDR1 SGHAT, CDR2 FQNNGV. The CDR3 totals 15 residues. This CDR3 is CASSWKHGALNEQYF. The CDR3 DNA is TGTGCCAGCAGCTGGAAACATGGGGCGTTGAACGAGCAATACTTC.

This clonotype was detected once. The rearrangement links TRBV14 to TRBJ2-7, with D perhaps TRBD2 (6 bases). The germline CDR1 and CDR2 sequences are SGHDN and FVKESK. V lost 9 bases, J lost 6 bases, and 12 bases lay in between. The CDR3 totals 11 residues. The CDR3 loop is CASYTGSEQYF. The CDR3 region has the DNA TGTGCCAGTTATACCGGGAGCGAGCAGTACTTC.

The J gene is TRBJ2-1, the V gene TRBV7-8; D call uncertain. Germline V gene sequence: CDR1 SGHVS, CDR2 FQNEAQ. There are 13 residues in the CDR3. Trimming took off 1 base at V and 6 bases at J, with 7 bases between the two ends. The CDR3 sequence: CASSLGYRNEQFF. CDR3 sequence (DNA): TGTGCCAGCAGCTTAGGTTATCGCAATGAGCAGTTCTTC.

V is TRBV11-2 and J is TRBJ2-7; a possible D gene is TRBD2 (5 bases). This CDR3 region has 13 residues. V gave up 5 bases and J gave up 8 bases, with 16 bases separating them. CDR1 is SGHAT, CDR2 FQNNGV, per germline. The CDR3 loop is CASSGGSLWKQYF. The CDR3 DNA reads TGTGCCAGCAGCGGCGGGTCTTTATGGAAGCAGTACTTC.